Listed here is a single T cell receptor beta chain. This clonotype showed up many times. Its antigen remains undetermined. There are no base qualities to consult, and no much larger clone falls within one base. This specimen comes from a study of T-cell reconstitution after alpha-beta-depleted transplantation in children (TCRdb year 2016). General notes on the study: Using TCR repertoire profiling, the study followed T-cell immune reconstitution in a quantitative way in children after TCRalphabeta/CD19-depleted allogeneic hematopoietic cell transplantation. Overall study outcomes, separate from this receptor: Over the following months the frequencies of hyperexpanded clones went down, and after one year T-cell counts and TCRbeta diversity were mostly credited to newly produced T cells. The high TCRbeta diversity at day 60 in some patients was ascribed to recipient T cells and intrathymic progenitors that had survived conditioning. The apparently early recovery of alphabetaT-cell counts about two months after transplant reportedly depended on only several hundred rapidly expanded clones that came from non-depleted graft cells.

Receptors were amplified or captured by PCR. TCRdb lists the instrument as Illumina HiSeq 2500. TCR library preparation used molecular barcoding, with unique molecular identifiers applied to normalize quantification of the TCRbeta repertoire. TCRdb reran the public reads through fastp at Q25 and MiXCR, keeping productive beta chains. For every CDR3 protein sequence, its rows merge into one entry that carries the most common genes and DNA. This sample comprises roughly 300,000 distinct CDR3 sequences, roughly 11% of them detected only once. Of the sample, roughly a quarter falls within the top ten clones. Per the publication, the treatment or condition label means: allogeneic hematopoietic cell transplantation with graft depleted of TCRalphabeta T cells and CD19 B cells. TCRalphabeta/CD19-depleted allogeneic hematopoietic cell grafts were given to the transplant recipients, all of whom were children.

Counted from cysteine to phenylalanine, this CDR3 has 14 amino acids. Only the CDR3 part of the read is kept: 42 bases, read in frame from the first base. The germline V gene (reference sequence) provides CDR1 DFQATT and CDR2 SNEGSKA. Between the V and J ends, shortened by 6 bases and 0 bases respectively, the junction contains 12 bases. The rearranged segments are TRBV20-1 and TRBJ1-5; TRBD1 is perhaps the D gene, given 5 matching bases. This receptor was identified in a male patient aged 2 to 10 who had a stem cell transplant for chronic granulomatous disease, so the T cells may come from the graft donor. The sequencing used peripheral blood, collected 180 days after TCRalphabeta/CD19-depleted stem cell transplant. The nucleotide sequence is TGCAGTGCCAGGACACGTAATAGCAATCAGCCCCAGCATTTT. It codes for CSARTRNSNQPQHF.